Presented here are 9 T cell receptor beta chains from one specimen sequenced in a study of T cell responses to AZD1222 COVID-19 vaccine. Clones were read by immunoSEQ multiplex PCR, and TCRdb kept only the in-frame ones, dropping some. The data show approximately 90,000 clones, 88% seen once. This material consisted of peripheral blood, taken on day 0 of AZD1222 vaccination. All receptors come from an adult in good health.

The J gene is TRBJ2-5, the V gene TRBV29-1; D is unresolved. The CDR3 is made up of 13 amino acids. Germline V CDR1 and CDR2: SQVTM, ANQGSEA. The V gene lost 2 bases and the J gene lost 2 bases, with 9 bases spanning the gap. The CDR3 is CSVELDRQETQYF. CDR3 in DNA: TGCAGCGTTGAATTGGATCGGCAAGAGACCCAGTACTTC.

A remark on this clone: Other DNA sequences in this specimen translate into the identical CDR3. The CDR3 DNA follows: TGTGCCAGTAGTATCCGCCGGGGGGGCACAGATACGCAGTATTTT. Residues: CASSIRRGGTDTQYF. This chain connects TRBV19 to TRBJ2-3, with TRBD2 matching 7 bases. V gave up 3 bases and J gave up 1 base; unmatched junction bases: 4. Germline V gene sequence: CDR1 LNHDA, CDR2 SQIVND (reference sequence). The CDR3 covers 15 residues.

The chain has TRBV6-5 and TRBJ1-2; D possibly corresponds to TRBD1 (6 bases). CDR3 length: 14 residues. The germline gives CDR1 MNHEY, CDR2 SVGAGI. Trimming stripped 7 bases from V and 6 bases from J, with 18 bases between. The CDR3 coding sequence is TGTGCCAGCAAACCCCCGGGACAAACAGATGGCTACACCTTC. Translating it yields CASKPPGQTDGYTF.

Here the CDR3 DNA reads TGTGCCAGCAGTACCCACTACGAGCAGTACTTC. Its protein is CASSTHYEQYF. V is TRBV6-5 and J is TRBJ2-7; D ambiguous. The germline CDR1 and CDR2 sequences are MNHEY and SVGAGI. The CDR3 loop spans 11 amino acids. Deletions cut 5 bases from V and 3 bases from J, with 5 bases between.

The chain employs TRBV29-1 and TRBJ1-5, with D hard to call. Germline V CDR1 and CDR2: SQVTM, ANQGSEA. The CDR3 has 12 residues. V dropped 6 bases and J dropped 0 bases, with 6 bases sitting between them. CDR3 nucleotides: TGCAGCGTCGCACATAGCAATCAGCCCCAGCATTTT. Its translation: CSVAHSNQPQHF. Drawing the rest from reference TRBV29-1 and TRBJ1-5, the complete variable domain is SAVISQKPSRDICQRGTSLTIQCQVDSQVTMMFWYRQQPGQSLTLIATANQGSEATYESGFVIDKFPISRPNLTFSTLTVSNMSPEDSSIYLCSVAHSNQPQHFGDGTRLSIL.

V usage is TRBV19 and J usage is TRBJ2-7, with TRBD2 identical over 7 bases. The CDR3 spans 15 residues. J gave up 3 bases and V 3 bases, and 8 bases lay outside the gene matches. From germline, CDR1 is LNHDA and CDR2 SQIVND (reference sequence). The CDR3: CASSIASGGGYEQYF. The DNA for the CDR3 is TGTGCCAGTAGTATCGCTAGCGGAGGTGGCTACGAGCAGTACTTC.

Only one count was recorded for this clone. This rearrangement joins TRBV9 to TRBJ2-1; weak D call: TRBD2 (5 bases). V was shortened by 4 bases and J by 6 bases, with 14 bases between the two germline ends. There are 14 residues in the CDR3. CDR1 is SGDLS and CDR2 is YYNGEE in the germline V gene. In DNA, the CDR3 is TGTGCCAGCAGCCCGGCACCGGGGTCCAATGAGCAGTTCTTC. Translation: CASSPAPGSNEQFF.

This chain uses TRBV19 with TRBJ1-4; 8 bases line up with TRBD1. Germline V gene lookup returns CDR1 LNHDA and CDR2 SQIVND (reference sequence). V shed 6 bases, J shed 5 bases, and the junction held 2 bases outside the gene matches. The CDR3 spans 13 residues. The CDR3 DNA is TGTGCCAGTAGGGACAGGGTGAATGAAAAACTGTTTTTT. Protein sequence: CASRDRVNEKLFF.

This clone was recorded many times. This sequence joins TRBV4-2 and TRBJ2-1; TRBD2 matches at 8 bases. The V and J ends lost 0 bases and 0 bases, in that order; junction bases with no gene match: 1. Germline CDR1 LGHNA, CDR2 YNFKEQ. This CDR3 has 16 residues. CDR3: CASSQDLAGSYNEQFF. The DNA of the CDR3 is TGTGCCAGCAGCCAAGATCTAGCGGGCTCCTACAATGAGCAGTTCTTC.